Following are 23 T cell receptor beta chains from one sample sequenced in a study of T cell responses to AZD1222 COVID-19 vaccine. Profiling relied on immunoSEQ multiplex PCR, and the TCRdb table lists in-frame clones only, not all of them. The data show roughly 150,000 clones, with almost 95% seen just once and around 2.3% held by the top ten. The sample consisted of peripheral blood, taken on day 0 of AZD1222 vaccination. The receptors stem from an adult in good health.

The chain employs TRBV27 and TRBJ1-6, with a possible D match to TRBD1 (5 bases). V was trimmed by 3 bases and J by 8 bases, leaving 14 bases between them. The CDR3 contains 15 residues. CDR1 and CDR2 from the germline V gene are MNHEY and SMNVEV (reference sequence). The CDR3 DNA sequence: TGTGCCAGCAGTTTTGATCAGGGAGGTTATTCACCCCTCCACTTT. Amino acid sequence: CASSFDQGGYSPLHF.

The rearrangement uses TRBV6-2 or TRBV6-3 and TRBJ2-3; D is uncertain. V gave up 5 bases and J gave up 3 bases, with 18 bases separating them. The germline gives CDR1 MNHEY, CDR2 SVGEGT. The CDR3 is 16 amino acids. CDR3 in DNA: TGTGCCAGCAGTGATCCACAGCTTCAAGGAACAGATACGCAGTATTTT. Its translation: CASSDPQLQGTDTQYF.

The chain employs TRBV9 and TRBJ1-5; D remains unclear. Per germline, CDR1 SGDLS and CDR2 YYNGEE. V was trimmed by 4 bases and J by 4 bases, leaving 12 bases between them. This CDR3 has 14 residues. CDR3 amino acids: CASSFGSHNQPQHF. CDR3 in DNA: TGTGCCAGCAGCTTTGGGTCACATAATCAGCCCCAGCATTTT.

V usage is TRBV20-1 and J usage is TRBJ1-2, with a tentative D call TRBD1 (5 bases). Germline lookup yields CDR1 DFQATT and CDR2 SNEGSKA (reference sequence). CDR3 length: 12 amino acids. V was trimmed by 3 bases and J by 3 bases, leaving 8 bases between them. CDR3 nucleotide sequence: TGCAGTGCTAGTCGGGGGGACTATGGCTACACCTTC. Translating gives CSASRGDYGYTF.

Only one count was recorded for this clone. The chain's CDR3 is CASSYLGVGQPQHF. The CDR3 coding sequence is TGTGCCAGCAGTTACCTGGGGGTTGGTCAGCCCCAGCATTTT. The chain employs TRBV6-5 and TRBJ1-5, with a tentative D call TRBD1 (5 bases). Germline CDR1 is MNHEY and CDR2 is SVGAGI. The CDR3 sequence is 14 residues long. V lost 2 bases and J lost 6, with 11 bases in between.

The rearrangement uses TRBV6-2 or TRBV6-3 and TRBJ2-3, with D possibly being TRBD2 (5 bases). The CDR3 contains 15 residues. From germline, CDR1 is MNHEY and CDR2 SVGEGT. With 2 bases removed from V and 5 bases from J, the gap between germline ends came to 14 bases. This CDR3 reads CASSYEEAGRDTQYF. The CDR3 DNA follows: TGTGCCAGCAGTTACGAGGAGGCGGGTCGAGATACGCAGTATTTT.

This clone came up once. The rearrangement uses TRBV7-9 and TRBJ1-1; 8 nucleotides agree with TRBD1. V shed 5 bases and J 3 bases; nucleotides not matched to a gene: 2. Germline lookup yields CDR1 SEHNR and CDR2 FQNEAQ (reference sequence). CDR3 size: 13 residues. The CDR3 sequence: CASSPQGDTEAFF. CDR3 bases: TGTGCCAGCAGCCCACAGGGGGACACTGAAGCTTTCTTT.

The chain is built from TRBV2 and TRBJ2-5, with TRBD2 identical over 9 bases. CDR3 length: 17 amino acids. Per the germline V gene, CDR1 is SNHLY and CDR2 is FYNNEI. With V trimmed by 1 base and J by 0 bases, 6 bases remained unmatched. The CDR3 DNA reads as TGTGCCAGCAGTGAAGGCGGGCGGGGGGGTTACCAAGAGACCCAGTACTTC. Protein: CASSEGGRGGYQETQYF.

The chain combines TRBV7-9 with TRBJ1-1, with a weak D call TRBD1 (6 bases). CDR3 length equals 14 residues. Germline loops: CDR1 SEHNR, CDR2 FQNEAQ (reference sequence). The ends were cut back, 3 bases at V and 5 bases at J, with 13 bases in the middle. In DNA form, the CDR3 reads TGTGCCAGCAGCTTTCCAGGGGCCTGGACTGAAGCTTTCTTT. Encoded protein: CASSFPGAWTEAFF.

The chain couples TRBV18 to TRBJ1-1; possibly TRBD1 for D (5 bases). Trimming removed 5 bases at V and 5 bases at J, with 9 bases between. The CDR3 spans 12 residues. The germline V gene has CDR1 KGHSH and CDR2 LQKENI. Here the CDR3 reads CASSTGGTEAFF. CDR3 nucleotide sequence: TGTGCCAGCTCAACCGGGGGGACTGAAGCTTTCTTT.

The CDR3 loop is CASSYGGVYSEAFF. For the CDR3, the DNA is TGTGCCAGCAGCTATGGGGGGGTGTACTCTGAAGCTTTCTTT. The chain uses TRBV11-2 and TRBJ1-1, with D perhaps TRBD1 (5 bases). This CDR3 has 14 amino acids. Germline CDR1 is SGHAT and CDR2 is FQNNGV. V lost 4 bases and J 6 bases, leaving 15 bases between the germline ends. Full variable domain (outside the CDR3, taken from reference TRBV11-2 and TRBJ1-1): EAGVAQSPRYKIIEKRQSVAFWCNPISGHATLYWYQQILGQGPKLLIQFQNNGVVDDSQLPKDRFSAERLKGVDSTLKIQPAKLEDSAVYLCASSYGGVYSEAFFGQGTRLTVV.

V gene TRBV6-6 combines with J gene TRBJ1-5; TRBD1 matches 8 bases. The germline V gene has CDR1 MNHNY and CDR2 SVGAGI (reference sequence). The CDR3 sequence is 13 residues long. Trimming at V came to 8 bases and at J to 11 bases, leaving 11 bases not matched to a gene. The CDR3 region has the DNA TGTGCCAGCCATGACAGGGGCCTGAGGGCCCAGCATTTT. Protein sequence: CASHDRGLRAQHF.

The rearrangement joins TRBV7-2 to TRBJ2-5, with 11 bases fitting TRBD1. After removal of 0 bases from V and 5 bases from J, the junction contained 5 bases not matched to a gene. Germline loops: CDR1 SGHTA, CDR2 FQGNSA. The CDR3 spans 16 residues. As DNA, the CDR3 is TGTGCCAGCAGCTTAGCGGACAGGGGGCGTCGGGAGACCCAGTACTTC. It codes for CASSLADRGRRETQYF.

The rearrangement uses TRBV5-4 and TRBJ1-1; 7 bases align to TRBD1. The J segment lost 0 bases and the V segment lost 0 bases, leaving 8 bases of the junction unmatched. The CDR3 has 17 amino acids. Germline CDR1 and CDR2: SGHNT and YYREEE (reference sequence). The CDR3, as DNA: TGTGCCAGCAGCTTGGGGACAGGAAGATCGATGAACACTGAAGCTTTCTTT. It translates to CASSLGTGRSMNTEAFF.

The chain joins TRBV3-1 (or the pseudogene TRBV3-2) to TRBJ2-5, with D perhaps given as TRBD1 or TRBD2 (7 bases each). This CDR3 is 16 amino acids long. Looked up from germline, CDR1 is LGHDT and CDR2 is YNNKEL (reference sequence). The V gene lost 3 bases and the J gene lost 2 bases, with 16 bases spanning the gap. As DNA, the CDR3 is TGTGCCAGCAGCCAGTACGCAGGGGGGGGTCAAGAGACCCAGTACTTC. It yields the protein CASSQYAGGGQETQYF.

In its sample, this clone was seen once. The rearrangement uses TRBV6-2 or TRBV6-3 and TRBJ2-5; 7 nucleotides match TRBD1. The CDR3 contains 13 residues. In germline, CDR1 is MNHEY, CDR2 SVGEGT. Losses at the gene ends were 6 bases for V and 4 bases for J; bases not matched to a gene: 5. This CDR3 reads CASSPDRAETQYF. The CDR3 DNA is TGTGCCAGCAGCCCCGACAGGGCAGAGACCCAGTACTTC.

The chain recombines TRBV6-4 with TRBJ2-1; TRBD1 aligns across 9 bases. Germline CDR1 and CDR2: MRHNA and SNTAGT. This CDR3 comprises 16 residues. The J segment lost 5 bases and the V segment lost 6 bases, leaving 11 bases of the junction unmatched. The CDR3 region is CASSLKTGGPNNEQFF. The CDR3 nucleotides read TGTGCCAGCAGCCTCAAGACAGGGGGGCCTAACAATGAGCAGTTCTTC.

This chain uses TRBV27 with TRBJ2-2; tentative D call: TRBD1 (6 bases). The CDR3 is made up of 14 amino acids. The V and J ends lost 3 bases and 6 bases respectively, with 11 bases between them. The V gene's germline CDR1 is MNHEY and CDR2 SMNVEV (reference sequence). Written as DNA, the CDR3 is TGTGCCAGCAGTTTGTCAGGGGTCGCCGGGGAGCTGTTTTTT. Translated, it gives CASSLSGVAGELFF.

The chain couples TRBV14 to TRBJ2-1; no reliable D call. Germline V gives CDR1 SGHDN, CDR2 FVKESK. Trimming removed 2 bases at V and 3 bases at J, with 14 bases between. The CDR3 is made up of 16 amino acids. CDR3 sequence (DNA): TGTGCCAGCAGCCAAAGACGAGGAGACCTCTACAATGAGCAGTTCTTC. Protein: CASSQRRGDLYNEQFF.

This rearrangement joins TRBV3-1 (or the pseudogene TRBV3-2) to TRBJ1-6; a weak D match, TRBD1 (5 bases). The CDR3 totals 16 residues. Germline loops: CDR1 LGHDT, CDR2 YNNKEL (reference sequence). Trimming shortened V by 4 bases and J by 1 base, and 11 bases separated the two germline ends. This CDR3 is CASSPGSGSYNSPLHF. The CDR3, as DNA: TGTGCCAGCAGCCCAGGGTCAGGATCCTATAATTCACCCCTCCACTTT.

The genes are TRBV14 and TRBJ2-4; D might be TRBD1 (5 bases). CDR3 length: 15 residues. CDR1 SGHDN and CDR2 FVKESK come from the germline V gene. Trimming shortened V by 5 bases and J by 0 bases, and 11 bases separated the two germline ends. The CDR3 nucleotides read TGTGCCAGCAGCTCGAGACAGCTAGCCAAAAACATTCAGTACTTC. Protein product: CASSSRQLAKNIQYF. The whole variable domain, filled in from reference TRBV14 and TRBJ2-4, reads EAGVTQFPSHSVIEKGQTVTLRCDPISGHDNLYWYRRVMGKEIKFLLHFVKESKQDESGMPNNRFLAERTGGTYSTLKVQPAELEDSGVYFCASSSRQLAKNIQYFGAGTRLSVL.

This rearrangement joins TRBV6-2 or TRBV6-3 to TRBJ1-4; the match to TRBD1 covers 8 bases. With V trimmed by 5 bases and J by 7 bases, 18 bases remained unmatched. This CDR3 comprises 18 residues. Germline-derived CDR1 and CDR2 are MNHEY and SVGEGT. CDR3 nucleotide sequence: TGTGCCAGCAGTCACGAATGGGACAGGTCCCTGGTAGGTGAAAAACTGTTTTTT. Amino acids: CASSHEWDRSLVGEKLFF.

The genes are TRBV7-2 and TRBJ1-3; a weak D match, TRBD1 (6 bases). The germline gives CDR1 SGHTA, CDR2 FQGNSA. V gave up 5 bases and J gave up 0 bases, with 14 bases separating them. The CDR3 is 16 residues long. The chain's CDR3 is CASSLDTGSSGNTIYF. The CDR3 DNA sequence: TGTGCCAGCAGCCTAGATACAGGGTCCTCTGGAAACACCATATATTTT.